What follows is one T cell receptor beta chain and its context. No antigen is known for it. Genomic DNA of each subset was evenly split across several immunoSEQ plates. Sorted subsets were amplified in replicate PCRs using 200 ng DNA, some 31,000 T cell genomes. Authors' processing steps: ImmunoSEQ output held junction-only sequences without quality scores, so filtering differed. Sequencing used immunoSEQ multiplex PCR; TCRdb keeps in-frame clones, though not all of them. The V and J calls and clone size come from that table; D and trimming were worked out from the DNA. The sample has under 1,100,000 clones; approximately 72% are singletons. This record belongs to a study of shared clonotypes between healthy human individuals. Study-wide results and caveats: Clonotypes which were not shared had lower generation probabilities than clonotypes that all four donors shared.

Between the trimmed V and J ends, which lost 6 bases and 6 bases, there was a span of 20 bases. This CDR3 comprises 15 residues. The germline gives CDR1 MDHEN, CDR2 SYDVKM. The sample consisted of memory CD4+ T cells sorted from blood. Subset indicated: CD45RA-negative fraction. The chain couples TRBV28 to TRBJ1-1; maybe TRBD1 (6 bases). The receptor's source is a man between 18 and 35 years old in good health. This CDR3 reads CASSLGSRGMAEAFF. In DNA form, the CDR3 reads TGTGCCAGCAGCCTTGGGTCCAGGGGAATGGCTGAAGCTTTCTTT.